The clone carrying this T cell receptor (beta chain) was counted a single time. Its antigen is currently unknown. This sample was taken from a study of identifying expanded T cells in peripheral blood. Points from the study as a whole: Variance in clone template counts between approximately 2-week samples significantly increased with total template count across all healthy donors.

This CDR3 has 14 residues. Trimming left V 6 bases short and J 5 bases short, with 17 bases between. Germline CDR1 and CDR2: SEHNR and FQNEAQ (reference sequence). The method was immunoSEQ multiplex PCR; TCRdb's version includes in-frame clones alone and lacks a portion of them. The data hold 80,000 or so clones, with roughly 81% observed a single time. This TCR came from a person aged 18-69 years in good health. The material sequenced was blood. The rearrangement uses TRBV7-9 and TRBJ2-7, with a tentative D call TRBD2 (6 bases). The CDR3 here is CASRNRVGGDEQYF. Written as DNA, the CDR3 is TGTGCCAGCAGGAACCGGGTGGGGGGAGACGAGCAGTACTTC.